A selection of T cell receptor beta chains follows, all from one sample in a study of blood T cell repertoires in COVID-19. The method was immunoSEQ multiplex PCR; TCRdb's version includes in-frame clones alone and lacks a portion of them. This table holds roughly 160,000 clones, about 90% found once. Sequenced sample: PBMCs or T cells enriched from blood (not recorded which). These receptors originate from a woman in her fifties or sixties who had recovered from COVID-19. CDR3s include the opening cysteine and the closing phenylalanine or tryptophan. The D gene is left open where the match is weak. Clone size is shown for a subset of rows, as once, few, many or a class of expanded clone.

NA TRBJ1-6 TRBV18 NA CASSGTTDNSPLHF TGTGCCAGCTCAGGGACAACCGATAATTCACCCCTCCACTTT
NA TRBJ1-4 TRBV19 TRBD1 CASSMRGTARNEKLFF TGTGCCAGTAGTATGAGGGGGACAGCCCGGAATGAAAAACTGTTTTTT
NA TRBJ1-6 TRBV6-5 TRBD1 CASSYGDRASPLHF TGTGCCAGCAGTTACGGGGACAGGGCTTCACCCCTCCACTTT
NA TRBJ2-3 TRBV19 TRBD2 CASSTSLAGGFTDTQYF TGTGCCAGTAGCACCAGCCTAGCGGGAGGTTTCACAGATACGCAGTATTTT
once TRBJ1-2 TRBV19 TRBD1 CASSPSWGTGNGYTF TGTGCCAGTAGTCCCTCTTGGGGGACAGGGAATGGCTACACCTTC
NA TRBJ2-1 TRBV28 TRBD2 CASSSSGTSGRNEQFF TGTGCCAGCAGTTCCTCCGGGACTAGCGGCCGCAATGAGCAGTTCTTC
NA TRBJ1-2 TRBV5-1 NA CASSLAGLGGGYTF TGCGCCAGCAGCTTGGCGGGCCTAGGAGGTGGCTACACCTTC
NA TRBJ2-3 TRBV11-3 TRBD2 CASSLGLAGSTDTQYF TGTGCCAGCAGCCTCGGACTAGCGGGAAGCACAGATACGCAGTATTTT
NA TRBJ2-2 TRBV30 TRBD1 CAWSVQQGVGGELFF TGTGCCTGGAGTGTACAGCAGGGGGTAGGCGGGGAGCTGTTTTTT
NA TRBJ1-1 TRBV7-7 TRBD1 CASSLGRDRGRYTEAFF TGTGCTAGCAGCTTAGGAAGGGACAGGGGCAGATATACTGAAGCTTTCTTT
NA TRBJ2-7 TRBV20-1 NA CSASGENSYEQYF TGCAGTGCTAGTGGGGAGAACTCCTACGAGCAGTACTTC
NA TRBJ2-5 TRBV14 NA CASSQLGTVRGETQYF TGTGCCAGCAGCCAATTAGGTACCGTCCGCGGAGAGACCCAGTACTTC
NA TRBJ1-5 TRBV6-5 NA CASSSDRSNQPQHF TGTGCCAGCAGTTCCGACAGGTCAAATCAGCCCCAGCATTTT
NA TRBJ1-4 TRBV19 NA CASRPGVLVAANEKLFF TGTGCCAGTAGGCCGGGGGTGCTGGTTGCTGCTAATGAAAAACTGTTTTTT
NA TRBJ2-6 TRBV11-3 NA CASSSRSPSGGANVLTF TGTGCCAGCAGCTCCCGCAGCCCTTCGGGAGGGGCCAACGTCCTGACTTTC
NA TRBJ2-5 TRBV7-9 TRBD2 CASSTSLAGQETQYF TGTGCCAGCAGCACTTCGCTAGCGGGGCAAGAGACCCAGTACTTC